The 2 T cell receptor beta chains below all came from one sample that was sequenced in a study of cytomegalovirus exposure and HLA in healthy donors. This PCR relied on a set of 60 Vbeta primers and 13 Jbeta primers. Assay: immunoSEQ multiplex PCR; the TCRdb copy retains only in-frame clones and omits some. The data hold under 150,000 clones, with over 70% observed a single time. The sequenced sample was PBMCs. These receptors were collected from a woman in her thirties or forties in good health and CMV-seronegative.

V usage is TRBV6-5 and J usage is TRBJ2-5, with D possibly being TRBD1 (5 bases). The CDR3 contains 14 residues. Germline V lookup: CDR1 MNHEY, CDR2 SVGAGI. The V end was cut by 6 bases, the J end by 4 bases, with 15 bases between. The CDR3 sequence is CASRRGVQAETQYF. CDR3 nucleotide sequence: TGTGCCAGCAGGCGAGGAGTACAGGCAGAGACCCAGTACTTC.

The genes are TRBV14 and TRBJ2-3; 15 positions agree with TRBD2. V was pared by 4 bases and J by 3 bases, with 2 bases of the junction left unmatched. Germline-derived CDR1 and CDR2 are SGHDN and FVKESK. This CDR3 has 16 residues. CDR3 amino acids: CASSPGLAGGTDTQYF. CDR3 nucleotides: TGTGCCAGCAGCCCGGGACTAGCGGGGGGTACAGATACGCAGTATTTT.